This T cell receptor (beta chain) was documented in a study of blood T cell repertoires in COVID-19. Participants were placed into cohorts based on the clinical history they reported. Donors of Cohort 3 who recovered were those that had two negative PCRs, clearance, or symptom resolution. V lost 4 bases, J lost 2 bases, and 12 bases lay in between. CDR3 size: 14 residues. Germline CDR1 SGHNT, CDR2 YYREEE (reference sequence). In the authors' methods: Reference gene primer amplification gave estimated nucleated cell counts. Clones were sequenced by immunoSEQ multiplex PCR, and TCRdb holds only the in-frame ones, with some missing. The DNA was the basis for D and trimming; V, J and clone size are from that table. The sample includes 360,000 or so clones, about 90% of them seen just once.

The chain employs TRBV5-4 and TRBJ1-2; perhaps TRBD1 as D (5 bases). This TCR was recovered from a woman in her 30s who had recovered from COVID-19. Material for sequencing was PBMCs or T cells enriched from blood (not recorded which). CDR3 in DNA: TGTGCCAGCAGCGTTGACAGTATAAACTATGGCTACACCTTC. Its protein product is CASSVDSINYGYTF.